Given below is one TCR beta chain in context. The germline V gene encodes CDR1 SEHNR and CDR2 FQNEAQ (reference sequence). The CDR3 covers 14 residues. J gave up 8 bases and V 8 bases, and 10 bases lay outside the gene matches. This specimen comes from a study of cytomegalovirus exposure and HLA in healthy donors. The PCR contained 60 Vbeta and 13 Jbeta primers. The assay was immunoSEQ multiplex PCR, and TCRdb's table has in-frame clones only and misses some. The top ten hold around 1.7% of the sample, which has under 250,000 clones, more than 60% seen once. This receptor was identified in a middle-aged man in good health and CMV-seronegative. V gene TRBV7-9 combines with J gene TRBJ2-1, with 9 bases lining up with TRBD2. Sequenced input: PBMCs. The CDR3 DNA is TGTGCCAGCGCTTGGGGACTAGCTTCGGATGAGCAGTTCTTC. This translates into CASAWGLASDEQFF.